This TCR beta chain is from a study of T cells expressing NK-cell markers. CDR3 length equals 15 residues. Germline CDR1 reads SGHDT; CDR2 reads YYEEEE. One entry per CDR3 protein, without DNA, is what TCRdb gives after re-calling the 5' RACE reads. The sample holds 550,000 to 600,000 distinct CDR3 sequences. Sequences were obtained from blood T cells: a sorted CD56 or NKG2C T cell subset, CD4+ or CD8+ T cells, or bulk PBMC T cells (not recorded which). The source is a man aged 18-30 years in good health. V gene TRBV5-6 combines with J gene TRBJ2-1; there is no DNA to check the TCRdb D call of TRBD1. The CDR3 sequence: CASRHRGGPYNEQFF.